This T cell receptor (beta chain) was found in a study of regulatory T cells in long-lasting Graves disease. Study-level points and caveats: Persistent disease showed a preference for TRBV28, TRBJ1-2 and TRBJ2-5.

The CDR3 has 16 residues. V was trimmed by 1 base and J by 0 bases, leaving 10 bases between them. Germline loops: CDR1 SGHTA, CDR2 FQGNSA. Arm-PCR of CDR3 regions and iRepertoire HTBI primers were the basis on which TCR beta libraries were built. Original handling: Gene usage covered 50 to 75 TRBV and around 15 TRBJ segments. TCRdb analysed the multiplex PCR reads with MiXCR anew, one entry per CDR3 protein. TCRdb's processing, not the authors', yielded these V and J calls. This sample has a few hundred thousand distinct CDR3 sequences; about 17% occur once, and the top ten carry roughly 23%. This clonotype was seen at least ten times. Its specificity is not known. The time point here: newly diagnosed GD, antithyroid drugs for less than 3 months. The authors made the TCR library using RNA they extracted from PBMCs. Guidelines of the American Thyroid Association were used to diagnose Graves' disease.

These data were also reused for a study on T cells in Graves' hyperthyroidism and ophthalmopathy. That paper adds: The diagnostic basis comprised clinical symptoms, serum thyroxine and TRAb, thyroid ultrasound and orbital computed tomography.

The J gene is TRBJ1-5, the V gene TRBV7-2; D gene ambiguous. Sequencing was performed on peripheral blood mononuclear cells (PBMCs), taken at new diagnosis, from a patient treated with antithyroid drugs. This receptor was identified in a woman in her late teens or twenties with Graves disease. CDR3 coding DNA: TGTGCCAGCAGCTTAGTCATAGGGTATAGCAATCAGCCCCAGCATTTT. Its translation is CASSLVIGYSNQPQHF.